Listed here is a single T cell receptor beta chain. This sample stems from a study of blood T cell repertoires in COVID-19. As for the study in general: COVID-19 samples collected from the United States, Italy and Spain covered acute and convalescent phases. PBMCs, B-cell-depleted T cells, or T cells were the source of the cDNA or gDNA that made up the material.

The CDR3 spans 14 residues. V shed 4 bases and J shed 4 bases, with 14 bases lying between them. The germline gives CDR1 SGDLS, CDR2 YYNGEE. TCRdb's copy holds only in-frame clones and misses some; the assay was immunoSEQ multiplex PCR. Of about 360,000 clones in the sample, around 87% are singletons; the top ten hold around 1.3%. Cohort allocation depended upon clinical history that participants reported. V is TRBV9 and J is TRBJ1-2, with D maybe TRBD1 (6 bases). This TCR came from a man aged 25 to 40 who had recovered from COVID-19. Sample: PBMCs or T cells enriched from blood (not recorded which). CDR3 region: CASSQTGTRYGYTF. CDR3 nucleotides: TGTGCCAGCAGCCAAACCGGGACACGCTATGGCTACACCTTC.